This section outlines one TCR beta chain sequence together with its context. This sample is part of a study of CD8+ T cells in alopecia areata. Overall study: Tofacitinib therapy took 6 to 18 months; 6 months off drug came after.

Peripheral blood and lesional scalp punch biopsies were taken from alopecia areata patients. Using a FACSAria, the CD4+ and CD8+ T cells were sorted from the PBMCs. The CDR3 spans 15 residues. Germline CDR1 is MNHEY and CDR2 is SMNVEV (reference sequence). Deletions cut 1 base from V and 3 bases from J, with 12 bases between. The authors extracted RNA and reverse transcribed it into cDNA as the sequencing template. TCRdb's copy holds only in-frame clones and misses some; the assay was immunoSEQ multiplex PCR. The sample records approximately 63,000 clones, 60% being singletons. The TCR was taken from a human donor with alopecia areata. The chain combines TRBV27 with TRBJ2-5; D may be TRBD1 (6 bases). This sample comprised CD8+ T cells sorted from blood, obtained at week 0. CDR3 sequence (DNA): TGTGCCAGCAGTTTATGGCAGGGGCTGGAAGAGACCCAGTACTTC. It encodes CASSLWQGLEETQYF.